The T cell receptor (beta chain) under discussion was sequenced for a study of CD4+ T cells in melanoma (dated 2022 in TCRdb). Regarding the research as a whole: The study examined neoantigen-specific CD4+ T cells in human melanoma.

The CDR3, cysteine through phenylalanine, is 14 amino acids long. The kept DNA is CDR3 alone, 42 bases in frame from the first base. Trimming at the junction amounts to 5 bases on V and 4 bases on J, and the germline ends lie 12 bases apart. The germline V gene (reference sequence) sets CDR1 to SEHNR and CDR2 to FQNEAQ. The method was the immunoSEQ multiplex PCR assay. As stored in TCRdb, this immuneACCESS dataset retains in-frame rearrangements with V and J assigned. A fraction of the clones does not appear; measured against another copy, unresolved V genes explain less than half of the discrepancy, and the remainder lacks a known reason. For this sample there are 55,000 or so clones; about 72% appear just once. Of the sample, about 5% falls within the top ten clones. Study-wide findings and limitations: Neoantigen-specific CD4+ T cells were reported to be correlated with the function of CD8+ T cells, macrophages and B cells. According to the report, neoantigen-specific CD4+ T cells in melanoma displayed diverse differentiation states.

As concerns this clone: Its antigen is currently not known. There are no base qualities to consult, and no much larger clone falls within one base.

Donors were patients with melanoma. This TCR was sampled from a human donor with melanoma. The rearranged segments are TRBV7-9 and TRBJ1-5; a weak D assignment points to TRBD1 (6 bases agree). The material sequenced was tumor tissue. CDR3 sequence: CASSPTGENQPQHF. In nucleotides, the sequence is TGTGCCAGCAGCCCGACAGGAGAGAATCAGCCCCAGCATTTT.